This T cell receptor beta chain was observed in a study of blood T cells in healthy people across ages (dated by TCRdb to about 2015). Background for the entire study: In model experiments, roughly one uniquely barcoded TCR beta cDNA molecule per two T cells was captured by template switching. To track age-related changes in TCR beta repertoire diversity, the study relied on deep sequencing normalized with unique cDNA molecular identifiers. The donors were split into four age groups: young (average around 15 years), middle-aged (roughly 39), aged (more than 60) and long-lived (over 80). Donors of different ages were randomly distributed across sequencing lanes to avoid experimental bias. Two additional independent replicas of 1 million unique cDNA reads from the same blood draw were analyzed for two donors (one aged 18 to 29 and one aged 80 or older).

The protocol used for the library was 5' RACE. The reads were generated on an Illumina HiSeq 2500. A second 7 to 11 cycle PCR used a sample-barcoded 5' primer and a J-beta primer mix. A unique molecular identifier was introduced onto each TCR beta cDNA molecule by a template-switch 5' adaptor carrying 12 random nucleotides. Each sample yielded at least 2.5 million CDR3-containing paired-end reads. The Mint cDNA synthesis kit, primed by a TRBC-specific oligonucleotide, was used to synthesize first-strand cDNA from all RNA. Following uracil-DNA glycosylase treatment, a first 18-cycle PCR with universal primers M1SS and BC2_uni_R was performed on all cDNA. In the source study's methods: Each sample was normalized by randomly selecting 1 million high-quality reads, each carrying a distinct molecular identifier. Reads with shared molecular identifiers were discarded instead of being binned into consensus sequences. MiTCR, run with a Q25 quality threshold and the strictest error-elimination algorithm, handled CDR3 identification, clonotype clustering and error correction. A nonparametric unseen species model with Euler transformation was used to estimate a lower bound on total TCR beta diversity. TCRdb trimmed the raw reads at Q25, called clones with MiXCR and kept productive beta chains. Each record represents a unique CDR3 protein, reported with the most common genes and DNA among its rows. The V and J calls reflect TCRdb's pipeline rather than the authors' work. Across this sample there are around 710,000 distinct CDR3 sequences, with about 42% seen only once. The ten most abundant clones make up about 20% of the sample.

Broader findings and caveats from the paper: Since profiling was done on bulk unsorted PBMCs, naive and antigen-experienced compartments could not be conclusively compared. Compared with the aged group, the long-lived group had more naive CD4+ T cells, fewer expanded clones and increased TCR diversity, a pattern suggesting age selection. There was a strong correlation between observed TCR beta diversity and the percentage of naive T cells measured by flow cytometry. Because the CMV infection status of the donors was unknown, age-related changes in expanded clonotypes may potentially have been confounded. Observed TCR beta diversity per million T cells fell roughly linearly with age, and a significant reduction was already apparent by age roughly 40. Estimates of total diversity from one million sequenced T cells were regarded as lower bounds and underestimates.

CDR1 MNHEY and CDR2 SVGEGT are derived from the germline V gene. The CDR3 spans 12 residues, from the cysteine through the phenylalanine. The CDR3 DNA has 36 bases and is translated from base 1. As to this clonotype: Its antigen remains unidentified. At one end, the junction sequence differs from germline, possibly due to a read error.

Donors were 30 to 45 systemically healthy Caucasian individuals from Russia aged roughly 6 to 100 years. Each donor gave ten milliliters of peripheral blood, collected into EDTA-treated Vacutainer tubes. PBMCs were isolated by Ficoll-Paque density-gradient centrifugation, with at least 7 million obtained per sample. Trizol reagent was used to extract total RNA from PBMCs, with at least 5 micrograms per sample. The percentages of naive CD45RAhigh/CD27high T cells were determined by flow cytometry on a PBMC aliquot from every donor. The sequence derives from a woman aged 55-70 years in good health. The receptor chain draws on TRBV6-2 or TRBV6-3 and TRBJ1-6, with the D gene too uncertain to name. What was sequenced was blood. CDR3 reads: CASSEKYSPPHF. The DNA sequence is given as TGTGCCAGCAGTGAAAAATATTCACCCCCCCACTTT.